This T cell receptor (beta chain) was found in a study of blood T cell repertoires in COVID-19. Overall study: T cells, B-cell-depleted T cells, or PBMCs supplied cDNA or gDNA.

In the original workflow: Estimation of nucleated cell counts was performed using reference gene primer amplification. Profiling relied on immunoSEQ multiplex PCR, and the TCRdb table lists in-frame clones only, not all of them. That table is the source of V, J and clone size, and D and trimming were worked out from the DNA. The sample gives tens of thousands of clones, over 75% of which show up once; around 30% is in the top ten. Looked up from germline, CDR1 is LNHNV and CDR2 is YYDKDF (reference sequence). V gave up 5 bases and J gave up 1 base; unmatched junction bases: 4. The CDR3 is 14 amino acids. There are a few counts of this clone.

This chain connects TRBV15 to TRBJ1-1; 7 nucleotides align to TRBD1. Sequenced sample: peripheral blood. The source is a woman at least 80 years old with active or convalescent COVID-19. CDR3 amino acids: CATSPTGKNTEAFF. The DNA for the CDR3 is TGTGCCACCAGCCCGACAGGGAAGAACACTGAAGCTTTCTTT.